These T cell receptor beta chains were read from a single sample in a study of cytomegalovirus exposure and HLA in healthy donors. Profiling relied on immunoSEQ multiplex PCR, and the TCRdb table lists in-frame clones only, not all of them. Here the sample spans around 92,000 clones, around 80% being singletons. The sequenced material came from PBMCs. The receptors were sampled from a man aged 18 to 35 in good health and CMV-seronegative. The CDR3 runs from the conserved cysteine through the conserved F or W. The order of the fields is clone size, V gene, J gene, D gene, CDR3 DNA, CDR3 protein. D genes are given only for firm matches. Clone sizes are given selectively: once, few, many, or a class where the clone is expanded.

NA,TRBV2,TRBJ2-4,TRBD2,TGTGCCAGCACCCTTCAGGAACTAGCGGGGGGAGCCAAAAACATTCAGTACTTC,CASTLQELAGGAKNIQYF
NA,TRBV6-1,TRBJ2-2,TRBD1,TGTGCCATCCTCAGGGGGCCAGACACCGGGGAGCTGTTTTTT,CAILRGPDTGELFF
NA,TRBV6-5,TRBJ2-7,TRBD1,TGTGCCAGCAGGGCTCCCATTGGACAGGCGTTTGGGCAGTACTTC,CASRAPIGQAFGQYF
NA,TRBV12-5,TRBJ2-3,NA,TGTGCTAGTGGTAAAATTCGGGGGTCTAGCACAGATACGCAGTATTTT,CASGKIRGSSTDTQYF
NA,TRBV7-9,TRBJ2-3,NA,TGTTCCAGCAGCTTAGGACTAACCACAGATACGCAGTATTTT,CSSSLGLTTDTQYF
NA,TRBV7-9,TRBJ1-2,NA,TGTTCCAGCAGCTCTCTTGAACAGGGTGCAGCTAGCGGCTACACCTTC,CSSSSLEQGAASGYTF
NA,TRBV18,TRBJ2-7,NA,TGTGCCAGCTCACCTGACAGGAACTACTACGAGCAGTACTTC,CASSPDRNYYEQYF
NA,TRBV7-3,TRBJ2-1,NA,TGTGCCAGCAGGGGGGGCCCGGGGGGATACAATGAGCAGTTCTTC,CASRGGPGGYNEQFF
NA,TRBV29-1,TRBJ1-1,TRBD1,TGCAGCGTTGGGGAGTTTCAGGGGGCCATCCTTGAAGCTTTCTTT,CSVGEFQGAILEAFF
NA,TRBV4-1,TRBJ1-3,NA,TGCGCCAGCAGCCGGGGTGAGGAGAGGGTAATCACTGGAAACACCATATATTTT,CASSRGEERVITGNTIYF
NA,TRBV6-5,TRBJ2-1,NA,TGTGCCAGCAGTTACTCGGCCCGAAATGAGCAGTTCTTC,CASSYSARNEQFF
NA,TRBV7-7,TRBJ2-2,NA,TGTGCTAGCAGCTTAAACGGGGACACCGGGGAGCTGTTTTTT,CASSLNGDTGELFF
NA,TRBV7-9,TRBJ2-1,NA,TGTGCCAGCAGCTCCCCTACCGCATCCGGACTAGAGCAGTTCTTC,CASSSPTASGLEQFF
NA,TRBV5-1,TRBJ2-5,NA,TGCGCCAGCAGCCTAGGGACATATCAAGAGACCCAGTACTTC,CASSLGTYQETQYF
once,TRBV10-3,TRBJ2-7,TRBD1,TGTGCCATCAGTGACAGGGGGTCCTACGAGCAGTACTTC,CAISDRGSYEQYF
NA,TRBV9,TRBJ1-2,NA,TGTGCCAGCAGGCCCCCCGTGAGAGGCTACACCTTC,CASRPPVRGYTF
few,TRBV2,TRBJ1-1,NA,TGTGCCAGCACGGGCAGGGTGGGCACTGAAGCTTTCTTT,CASTGRVGTEAFF
NA,TRBV10-1,TRBJ2-1,TRBD1,TGCGCCAGCAGCCTAGAGGGGACAGGGGCGAACAATGAGCAGTTCTTC,CASSLEGTGANNEQFF
NA,TRBV29-1,TRBJ1-2,NA,TGCAGCGTTGAAGATGGCGTTTCAGGGCTATATGGCTACACCTTC,CSVEDGVSGLYGYTF
NA,TRBV7-8,TRBJ1-1,NA,TGTGCCAGCAGCTCTGACTCGCGGGGCCTTGGAGCTTTCTTT,CASSSDSRGLGAFF
NA,TRBV7-9,TRBJ1-1,NA,TGTTCCAGCAGCCGTTGGGGAGGGAGGAACACTGAAGCTTTCTTT,CSSSRWGGRNTEAFF
NA,TRBV19,TRBJ2-7,NA,TGTGCCAGTCGGAGGGGGCGTTTGGACGAGCAGTACTTC,CASRRGRLDEQYF
NA,TRBV27,TRBJ1-1,TRBD1,TGTGCCAGCAGTTTAAATCAGGGGGCCTTTACTGAAGCTTTCTTT,CASSLNQGAFTEAFF
NA,TRBV7-2,TRBJ1-3,NA,TGTGCCAGCAGCTCCAGCGGTCTTTCCTCTGGAAACACCATATATTTT,CASSSSGLSSGNTIYF
NA,TRBV5-6,TRBJ2-2,NA,TGTGCCAGCAGCTTGGAGCTAGCCACGCTCGTGACCGGGGAGCTGTTTTTT,CASSLELATLVTGELFF
NA,TRBV5-6,TRBJ2-2,NA,TGTGCCAGCAGAAAGGGGTACGGAATCGGGGAGCTGTTTTTT,CASRKGYGIGELFF
NA,TRBV18,TRBJ1-5,NA,TGTGCCAGCTCTCAGACGGCGGATCGGCCCCAGCATTTT,CASSQTADRPQHF
once,TRBV5-5,TRBJ2-7,NA,TGTGCCAGCAGCTTGGATGGTAGCGGTTCCTACGAGCAGTACTTC,CASSLDGSGSYEQYF
NA,TRBV27,TRBJ2-1,TRBD2,TGTGCCAGCACGGAGCGGGGGGCGTACAATGAGCAGTTCTTC,CASTERGAYNEQFF
NA,TRBV7-9,TRBJ1-5,TRBD1,TGTGCCAGCAGTTTTCCCAGAAAAGGACAGGGAAGCAATCAGCCCCAGCATTTT,CASSFPRKGQGSNQPQHF
NA,TRBV6-1,TRBJ1-2,NA,TGTGCCACCAGAACATCCCTTAACTATGGCTACACCTTC,CATRTSLNYGYTF
NA,TRBV7-9,TRBJ1-4,NA,TGTGCCAGCAGCTTAAACGGGGATGAAAAACTGTTTTTT,CASSLNGDEKLFF
NA,TRBV6-1,TRBJ2-3,TRBD2,TGTGCCAGCAGCCGACTAGCGGTAACAGATACGCAGTATTTT,CASSRLAVTDTQYF
NA,TRBV6-5,TRBJ2-5,NA,TGTGCCAGCAGTTATAGTGGGGGGAAAGAGACCCAGTACTTC,CASSYSGGKETQYF
NA,TRBV18,TRBJ2-3,TRBD1,TGTGCCAGCTCGTCTTACGGGACAGGGGGCGATACGCAGTATTTT,CASSSYGTGGDTQYF
NA,TRBV18,TRBJ1-4,NA,TGTGCCAGCTCACCGAACCCGATTAACAATAATGAAAAACTGTTTTTT,CASSPNPINNNEKLFF
NA,TRBV6-6,TRBJ2-7,NA,TGTGCCAGCAGTTACGCGATGGGGGGTGTGAGCGAGCAGTACTTC,CASSYAMGGVSEQYF
NA,TRBV7-2,TRBJ2-7,TRBD2,TGTGCCAGCAGCGCGGGACTAGCGGAATACGAGCAGTACTTC,CASSAGLAEYEQYF
few,TRBV7-6,TRBJ2-7,TRBD2,TGTGCCAGCAGCCCGGGACTAGCGGGGGGGTCCTACGAGCAGTACTTC,CASSPGLAGGSYEQYF
NA,TRBV7-2,TRBJ2-5,NA,TGTGCCAGCCGAACGGGGGGCTCCTCCCAAGAGACCCAGTACTTC,CASRTGGSSQETQYF
NA,TRBV7-9,TRBJ2-3,TRBD2,TGTGCCAGCAGCGAAACATCTAGCGGTTTCACAGATACGCAGTATTTT,CASSETSSGFTDTQYF
NA,TRBV5-5,TRBJ1-4,NA,TGTGCCAGCAGCTTGACAGGCTTTAATGAAAAACTGTTTTTT,CASSLTGFNEKLFF
NA,TRBV6-5,TRBJ2-7,TRBD2,TGTGCCAGCAGTGAAGGACTAGCGGGGGGCGAGCAGTACTTC,CASSEGLAGGEQYF
NA,TRBV19,TRBJ2-5,TRBD2,TGTGCCAGTAGACGGCGTAGTGGAAGCGGGGGGGCAGAGACCCAGTACTTC,CASRRRSGSGGAETQYF
NA,TRBV9,TRBJ1-4,NA,TGTGCCAGCAGCGTAGAGAAGTTTAGTGAAAAACTGTTTTTT,CASSVEKFSEKLFF
NA,TRBV4-1,TRBJ2-7,NA,TGCGCCAGCAGCCAACCGACGGGGTCCTCCTACGAGCAGTACTTC,CASSQPTGSSYEQYF
NA,TRBV7-9,TRBJ1-3,NA,TGTGCCAGCAGCTTGGACAGAAGGCCTGGAAACACCATATATTTT,CASSLDRRPGNTIYF
NA,TRBV10-3,TRBJ2-5,TRBD2,TGTGCCATCAGTGATAGCGGGAGGGCCGGAGAGACCCAGTACTTC,CAISDSGRAGETQYF
NA,TRBV25-1,TRBJ2-3,TRBD2,TGTGCCAGCAGTGAATTCAATCGGGGGGTTAGCACAGATACGCAGTATTTT,CASSEFNRGVSTDTQYF
NA,TRBV2,TRBJ1-1,NA,TGTGCCAGCAAGCGGCAGATGAACACTGAAGCTTTCTTT,CASKRQMNTEAFF
few,TRBV7-8,TRBJ1-1,TRBD1,TGTGCCAGCAGCTTACAGGGGGCTGAAACTGAAGCTTTCTTT,CASSLQGAETEAFF
NA,TRBV2,TRBJ1-1,NA,TGTGCCAGCAGTGTCACGGGTGAAGCGAACACTGAAGCTTTCTTT,CASSVTGEANTEAFF
few,TRBV21-1,TRBJ1-6,NA,TGTGCCAGCAGCGTCCTAGGGAGTGTAAGCTCCTATAATTCACCCCTCCACTTT,CASSVLGSVSSYNSPLHF
NA,TRBV7-2,TRBJ1-5,NA,TGTGCCAGCAGCCTACTTACTGATAGCAATCAGCCCCAGCATTTT,CASSLLTDSNQPQHF
NA,TRBV10-2,TRBJ1-1,TRBD1,TGCGCCAGCGCTTCAACAGGGGCGGGGACTGAAGCTTTCTTT,CASASTGAGTEAFF
NA,TRBV2,TRBJ2-6,NA,TGTGCCAGCAGTGGGAGCATCTCTGGGGCCAACGTCCTGACTTTC,CASSGSISGANVLTF
NA,TRBV25-1,TRBJ1-2,NA,TGTGCCAGCAGTGAAGGCAGGAGGGCCTATGGCTACACCTTC,CASSEGRRAYGYTF
NA,TRBV19,TRBJ2-1,NA,TGTGCCAGTAAACAAGGGGCCTCCTACAATGAGCAGTTCTTC,CASKQGASYNEQFF
few,TRBV29-1,TRBJ2-1,TRBD2,TGCAGCGTTGAAGGGGTCCGGGGGGGCTCGGGGAATGAGCAGTTCTTC,CSVEGVRGGSGNEQFF
few,TRBV6-1,TRBJ2-7,TRBD2,TGTGCCAGCAGTGAACGGGAGCGGGGGGGCCGTTACGAGCAGTACTTC,CASSERERGGRYEQYF